This TCR beta chain comes out of a study of early T cells in non-severe SARS-CoV-2 infection. The TCR library protocol attached unique molecular identifiers to the individual cDNA molecules. TCRdb called the 5' RACE reads again in MiXCR, with one record for every CDR3 protein. The sample has some 80,000 distinct CDR3 sequences, approximately 12% seen once. Per the germline V gene, CDR1 is SGHNT and CDR2 is YYREEE (reference sequence). This CDR3 has 8 amino acids. Findings and limits, study-wide: Matching with VDJdb favored anti-spike CD8 responses (missing private and CD4 specificities).

As to this clonotype: Its antigen is unidentified.

Sequences were derived from whole blood, sampled at baseline. The TCR comes from an adult who was a healthcare worker with PCR-confirmed SARS-CoV-2 infection or an uninfected control (not recorded which). The donor label of this sample is uncertain. The rearrangement uses TRBV5-4 and TRBJ2-1; D remains unclear. Here the CDR3 reads CPDNEQFF. The CDR3 coding sequence is TGTCCCGACAATGAGCAGTTCTTC. Full variable domain (rest looked up from reference TRBV5-4 and TRBJ2-1): ETGVTQSPTHLIKTRGQQVTLRCSSQSGHNTVSWYQQALGQGPQFIFQYYREEENGRGNFPPRFSGLQFPNYSSELNVNALELDDSALYLCPDNEQFFGPGTRLTVL.